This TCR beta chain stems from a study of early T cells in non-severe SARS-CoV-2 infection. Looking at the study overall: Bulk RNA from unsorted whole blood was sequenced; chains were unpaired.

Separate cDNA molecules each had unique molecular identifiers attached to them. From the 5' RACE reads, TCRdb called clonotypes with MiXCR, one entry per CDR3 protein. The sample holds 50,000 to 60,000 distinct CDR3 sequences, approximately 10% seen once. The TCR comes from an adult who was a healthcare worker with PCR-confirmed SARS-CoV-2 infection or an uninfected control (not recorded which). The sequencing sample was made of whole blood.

DNA of the CDR3: TGTGCCAGCAGCGCCTGGAAGCGGGGGTCCCAAGAGACCCAGTACTTC. The encoded protein is CASSAWKRGSQETQYF. The chain employs TRBV4-2 and TRBJ2-5, with 8 bases that match TRBD2. This CDR3 spans 16 amino acids. Trimming cost V 5 bases and J 1 base; bases outside gene matches: 9. Germline-derived CDR1 and CDR2 are LGHNA and YNFKEQ.